Listed here are 2 T cell receptor beta chains from one sample, sequenced in a study of OX40 agonist ivuxolimab in advanced cancers. Produced via immunoSEQ multiplex PCR; TCRdb's table is partial and in-frame only. The table includes tens of thousands of clones, more than 70% detected once. The specimen comprised CD4+ or CD8+ T cells sorted from blood, sampled in a trial of the OX40 agonist ivuxolimab. These receptor sequences come from an adult with an advanced solid tumor such as melanoma, head and neck, liver or kidney cancer.

This clone has only one observation. The chain is built from TRBV10-3 and TRBJ2-7; D tentatively reads TRBD1 or TRBD2 (5 bases each). Trimming removed 9 bases from V and 4 bases from J, with 13 bases in between. The CDR3 extends over 12 amino acids. CDR1 ENHRY and CDR2 SYGVKD come from the germline V gene. The CDR3 loop is CAIGTQNYEQYF. The CDR3 bases are TGTGCCATAGGGACCCAGAATTACGAGCAGTACTTC.

The gene calls are TRBV5-8 and TRBJ2-3; D call uncertain. Germline lookup yields CDR1 SGHTS and CDR2 YDEGEE. Trimming shortened V by 3 bases and J by 3 bases, and 5 bases separated the two germline ends. The CDR3 covers 12 residues. The CDR3 region is CASSSVTDTQYF. In DNA, the CDR3 is TGTGCCAGCAGCTCGGTAACAGATACGCAGTATTTT.